One and the same sample provided the 30 T cell receptor beta chains below, sequenced in a study of early T cells in non-severe SARS-CoV-2 infection. One entry per CDR3 protein, called by TCRdb with MiXCR from the 5' RACE reads. Here the sample spans around 64,000 distinct CDR3 sequences, roughly 10% being singletons. Source material: whole blood. Receptors were obtained from an adult who was a healthcare worker with PCR-confirmed SARS-CoV-2 infection or an uninfected control (not recorded which).

This clonotype came up many times. CDR3 sequence reads: CASSVAGNNSPLHF. CDR3 coding DNA: TGTGCCAGCAGCGTAGCAGGGAATAATTCACCCCTCCACTTT. The J gene is TRBJ1-6, the V gene TRBV9, with a tentative D call TRBD1 (5 bases). Trimming pared 0 bases from V and 5 bases from J, leaving 6 bases between. The germline gives CDR1 SGDLS, CDR2 YYNGEE. This CDR3 comprises 14 residues.

This clonotype occurred many times. This rearrangement joins TRBV12-3 or TRBV12-4 to TRBJ2-1; D might be TRBD2 (6 bases). Trimming pared 5 bases from V and 15 bases from J, leaving 14 bases between. The CDR3 contains 11 residues. The CDR3 loop is CASSPEGSLFF. The DNA for the CDR3 is TGTGCCAGCAGTCCGGAGGGCAGTTTGTTCTTC.

This clonotype is labeled medium-sized. The rearrangement uses TRBV7-9 and TRBJ1-4, with 7 bases that match TRBD1. The CDR3 runs to 12 residues. Germline V lookup: CDR1 SEHNR, CDR2 FQNEAQ (reference sequence). J gave up 10 bases and V 5 bases, and 4 bases lay outside the gene matches. As DNA, the CDR3 is TGTGCCAGCAGCCCGGGGACAGTAAAACTGTTTTTT. Its protein is CASSPGTVKLFF. Combining the CDR3 with reference TRBV7-9 and TRBJ1-4 gives the whole variable domain DTGVSQNPRHKITKRGQNVTFRCDPISEHNRLYWYRQTLGQGPEFLTYFQNEAQLEKSRLLSDRFSAERPKGSFSTLEIQRTEQGDSAMYLCASSPGTVKLFFGSGTQLSVL.

This clonotype has a count of ten or more. The chain has TRBV16 and TRBJ2-7, with no clear D. The CDR3 consists of 13 residues. Germline CDR1 KGHSY, CDR2 FQNENV. Trimming took off 5 bases at V and 6 bases at J, with 14 bases between the two ends. CDR3 in DNA: TGTGCCAGCAGCAACGGCAGGCTTAGCGAGCAGTACTTC. It specifies CASSNGRLSEQYF.

This clonotype was counted ten times or more. The chain uses TRBV27 and TRBJ2-5; 13 bases are shared with TRBD2. The trim removed 2 bases at V and 7 bases at J, leaving 4 bases unmatched. The germline CDR1 and CDR2 sequences are MNHEY and SMNVEV (reference sequence). The length of the CDR3 is 15 residues. Here the CDR3 reads CASSLTSGRVGTQYF. Written as DNA, the CDR3 is TGTGCCAGCAGTTTAACTAGCGGGAGGGTTGGGACCCAGTACTTC.

The chain carries TRBV5-1 and TRBJ2-1, with TRBD2 identical over 11 bases. V lost 2 bases to trimming and J lost 4 bases; unmatched junction nucleotides: 2. The CDR3 is 15 amino acids. Germline V gene sequence: CDR1 SGHRS, CDR2 YFSETQ. The CDR3, as DNA: TGCGCCAGCAGCTTTAGCGGGGGGGCGTACAATGAGCAGTTCTTC. Translated, it gives CASSFSGGAYNEQFF.

This clonotype was found many times. This chain uses TRBV5-4 with TRBJ1-5; D may be TRBD1 (5 bases). The CDR3 covers 15 residues. With 0 bases removed from V and 0 bases from J, the gap between germline ends came to 7 bases. The germline V gene has CDR1 SGHNT and CDR2 YYREEE (reference sequence). The CDR3 DNA sequence: TGTGCCAGCAGCTTGGGAGGGGATAGCAATCAGCCCCAGCATTTT. Encoded protein: CASSLGGDSNQPQHF. Filled out from reference TRBV5-4 and TRBJ1-5, the complete variable domain reads ETGVTQSPTHLIKTRGQQVTLRCSSQSGHNTVSWYQQALGQGPQFIFQYYREEENGRGNFPPRFSGLQFPNYSSELNVNALELDDSALYLCASSLGGDSNQPQHFGDGTRLSIL.

V and J are TRBV7-9 and TRBJ2-3; the D gene is possibly TRBD2 (6 bases). Germline CDR1 is SEHNR and CDR2 is FQNEAQ (reference sequence). Trimming shortened V by 5 bases and J by 7 bases, and 16 bases separated the two germline ends. This CDR3 spans 14 amino acids. The DNA of the CDR3 is TGTGCCAGCAGCCCCGCGGGGCGCGGGAATACGCAGTATTTT. Translating it yields CASSPAGRGNTQYF.

This chain uses TRBV9 with TRBJ2-3; D remains unclear. Trimming left V 0 bases short and J 2 bases short, with 10 bases between. There are 15 residues in the CDR3. The germline gives CDR1 SGDLS, CDR2 YYNGEE. The CDR3 spells CASSVGDSFTDTQYF. DNA of the CDR3: TGTGCCAGCAGCGTAGGAGACTCCTTCACAGATACGCAGTATTTT.

The chain is built from TRBV6-5 and TRBJ1-1; no firm D call. CDR1 is MNHEY and CDR2 is SVGAGI in the germline V gene. The ends were cut back, 4 bases at V and 4 bases at J, with 13 bases in the middle. The CDR3 has 14 amino acids. This CDR3 reads CASSLGNVGTEAFF. The CDR3, as DNA: TGTGCCAGCAGTTTAGGTAACGTTGGCACTGAAGCTTTCTTT.

This clonotype was detected once. The chain couples TRBV29-1 to TRBJ2-5; 7 bases are a match to TRBD1. CDR1 and CDR2 from the germline V gene are SQVTM and ANQGSEA. V was pared by 4 bases and J by 5 bases, with 4 bases of the junction left unmatched. CDR3 size: 12 residues. CDR3 sequence reads: CSVVRGRETQYF. In nucleotides, the CDR3 is TGCAGCGTTGTGAGGGGGCGGGAGACCCAGTACTTC.

In its sample, this clonotype was seen many times. The chain uses TRBV10-3 and TRBJ2-3, with 7 nucleotides matching TRBD2. J was trimmed by 3 bases and V by 4 bases; bases with no gene match: 10. This CDR3 region has 16 residues. Per germline, CDR1 ENHRY and CDR2 SYGVKD. CDR3 protein: CAISGKTSRDTDTQYF. The CDR3 DNA follows: TGTGCCATCAGTGGGAAGACTAGCCGGGATACAGATACGCAGTATTTT.

This clonotype was found many times. The chain is built from TRBV6-2 or TRBV6-3 and TRBJ2-7, with D possibly being TRBD1 or TRBD2 (5 bases each). The germline V gene encodes CDR1 MNHEY and CDR2 SVGEGT. The CDR3 has 13 amino acids. V gave up 2 bases and J gave up 6 bases, with 11 bases separating them. CDR3 loop: CASSYGTLSEQYF. The DNA of the CDR3 is TGTGCCAGCAGTTACGGGACCCTTAGCGAGCAGTACTTC.

This clonotype was observed many times. The chain couples TRBV7-6 to TRBJ1-2; TRBD1 matches 9 bases. V shed 0 bases, J shed 7 bases, and the junction held 9 bases outside the gene matches. Germline CDR1 and CDR2: SGHVS and FNYEAQ. The CDR3 sequence is 16 residues long. The CDR3 region has the DNA TGTGCCAGCAGCTTAGCCCCAGGGACAGGGCTTGGTGGCTACACCTTC. Translating it yields CASSLAPGTGLGGYTF.

This clonotype was counted many times. The J gene is TRBJ2-3, the V gene TRBV14; no clear D gene. The V and J ends lost 0 bases and 2 bases respectively, with 9 bases between them. There are 15 residues in the CDR3. Germline V gene sequence: CDR1 SGHDN, CDR2 FVKESK. The CDR3, as DNA: TGTGCCAGCAGCCAAGATCTACTCTACACAGATACGCAGTATTTT. The encoded protein is CASSQDLLYTDTQYF.

This clonotype was seen many times. This chain links TRBV5-1 with TRBJ2-1, with a weak D call TRBD1 (6 bases). CDR3 length: 15 amino acids. Germline V gene data show CDR1 as SGHRS and CDR2 as YFSETQ. The V end was cut by 4 bases, the J end by 0 bases, with 11 bases between. The DNA for the CDR3 is TGCGCCAGCAGCGGGGGCCGGAGCTCCTACAATGAGCAGTTCTTC. The encoded protein is CASSGGRSSYNEQFF.

This clonotype was seen repeatedly, ten times or more. The CDR3 spells CASSFPGGHAEAFF. In DNA form, the CDR3 reads TGCGCCAGCAGCTTCCCAGGGGGGCATGCTGAAGCTTTCTTT. The chain combines TRBV5-1 with TRBJ1-1, with 7 bases identical to TRBD1. V shed 2 bases, J shed 6 bases, and the junction held 7 bases outside the gene matches. This CDR3 has 14 residues. Germline V lookup: CDR1 SGHRS, CDR2 YFSETQ. Using reference TRBV5-1 and TRBJ1-1 for the parts outside the CDR3, the full variable domain is KAGVTQTPRYLIKTRGQQVTLSCSPISGHRSVSWYQQTPGQGLQFLFEYFSETQRNKGNFPGRFSGRQFSNSRSEMNVSTLELGDSALYLCASSFPGGHAEAFFGQGTRLTVV.

This clonotype was observed a few times. Here the CDR3 reads CAWSTTGTIQYF. The CDR3 DNA is TGTGCCTGGAGCACGACAGGGACCATTCAGTACTTC. This chain uses TRBV30 with TRBJ2-4; the match to TRBD1 covers 7 bases. V shed 3 bases and J 9 bases; nucleotides not matched to a gene: 5. The germline gives CDR1 GTSNPN, CDR2 SVGIG (reference sequence). CDR3 length equals 12 residues.

This clonotype was seen at least ten times. The gene calls are TRBV7-2 and TRBJ1-6; D perhaps matches TRBD1 (6 bases). Germline-derived CDR1 and CDR2 are SGHTA and FQGNSA. Trimming took off 4 bases at V and 5 bases at J, with 12 bases between the two ends. The CDR3 has 15 amino acids. The CDR3 here is CASSWRAGDNSPLHF. The CDR3 DNA reads as TGTGCCAGCAGCTGGCGCGCAGGGGATAATTCACCCCTCCACTTT.

This clonotype came up a few times. The rearrangement links TRBV27 to TRBJ2-2; D unclear. The CDR3 consists of 16 residues. The germline V gene encodes CDR1 MNHEY and CDR2 SMNVEV (reference sequence). V lost 1 base, J lost 1 base, and 10 bases lay in between. The DNA for the CDR3 is TGTGCCAGCAGTTTATTGGCCAGAATGAACACCGGGGAGCTGTTTTTT. Translation gives CASSLLARMNTGELFF.

The table lists this clonotype with a few counts. The gene calls are TRBV5-4 and TRBJ2-3; D unclear. The CDR3 runs to 16 residues. V was cut by 5 bases and J by 0 bases, with 16 bases left in between. Germline lookup yields CDR1 SGHNT and CDR2 YYREEE (reference sequence). The CDR3 DNA is TGTGCCAGCAGTCGACGGGCCCTTTTAAGCACAGATACGCAGTATTTT. Translating it yields CASSRRALLSTDTQYF.

This chain joins TRBV5-1 and TRBJ2-2; tentatively, D is TRBD2 (6 bases). Germline CDR1 SGHRS, CDR2 YFSETQ. This CDR3 comprises 17 residues. Deletions cut 1 base from V and 6 bases from J, with 19 bases between. The DNA for the CDR3 is TGCGCCAGCAGCTTGCGGGCCGGGACTTTGTTAGCCGGGGAGCTGTTTTTT. Its translation: CASSLRAGTLLAGELFF.

The chain carries TRBV7-6 and TRBJ2-2; 9 nucleotides align to TRBD1. With V trimmed by 2 bases and J by 6 bases, 1 base remained unmatched. This CDR3 comprises 14 residues. The germline V gene encodes CDR1 SGHVS and CDR2 FNYEAQ. CDR3 residues: CASSLRQGAGELFF. DNA of the CDR3: TGTGCCAGCAGCTTACGACAGGGGGCCGGGGAGCTGTTTTTT.

Ten or more counts support this clonotype. The chain combines TRBV19 with TRBJ2-2; D is perhaps TRBD1 (5 bases). Trimming shortened V by 2 bases and J by 6 bases, and 7 bases separated the two germline ends. CDR1 and CDR2 from the germline V gene are LNHDA and SQIVND (reference sequence). The CDR3 covers 13 residues. Here the CDR3 reads CASSIRQPGELFF. CDR3 DNA: TGTGCCAGTAGTATAAGACAGCCCGGGGAGCTGTTTTTT.

The CDR3 protein is CASSYRGQGSGQPQHF. The DNA for the CDR3 is TGTGCCAGCAGTTACCGGGGACAGGGATCTGGACAGCCCCAGCATTTT. The chain combines TRBV6-2 or TRBV6-3 with TRBJ1-5; 9 bases map to TRBD1. The CDR3 consists of 16 residues. Germline V CDR1 and CDR2: MNHEY, SVGEGT. V dropped 2 bases and J dropped 7; count of bases not matched to a gene: 9.

This clonotype occurred many times. The J gene is TRBJ1-1, the V gene TRBV5-6, with 8 bases matching TRBD1. The V and J ends lost 4 bases and 1 base, in that order; junction bases with no gene match: 3. The CDR3 consists of 14 residues. The V gene's germline CDR1 is SGHDT and CDR2 YYEEEE. This CDR3 is CASSRTGRNTEAFF. The CDR3 coding sequence is TGTGCCAGCAGCAGGACAGGGAGGAACACTGAAGCTTTCTTT.

This sequence joins TRBV2 and TRBJ2-4; perhaps D is TRBD1 or TRBD2 (5 bases each). V lost 6 bases, J lost 9 bases, and 12 bases lay in between. Germline V lookup: CDR1 SNHLY, CDR2 FYNNEI. The CDR3 length is 12 residues. The CDR3 coding sequence is TGTGCCAGCAGGGCTACAGGAGGCATTCAGTACTTC. This sequence encodes CASRATGGIQYF.

The J gene is TRBJ2-3, the V gene TRBV29-1; weak D call: TRBD2 (7 bases). The ends were cut back, 0 bases at V and 2 bases at J, with 12 bases in the middle. Germline CDR1 SQVTM, CDR2 ANQGSEA. The CDR3 totals 15 residues. The CDR3 spells CSVEDRGGYTDTQYF. CDR3 DNA sequence: TGCAGCGTTGAAGATAGGGGGGGCTACACAGATACGCAGTATTTT.

The chain joins TRBV5-4 to TRBJ1-6; D perhaps matches TRBD1 (6 bases). V gave up 0 bases and J gave up 10 bases, with 14 bases separating them. The length of the CDR3 is 15 residues. CDR1 is SGHNT, CDR2 YYREEE, per germline (reference sequence). The CDR3 DNA is TGTGCCAGCAGCTTGGCCTCAGGGGTTAGCTCACCCCTCCACTTT. Its translation is CASSLASGVSSPLHF.

With regard to this clonotype: This may come from a read error, since a much larger clone is one base off. The rearrangement joins TRBV6-6 to TRBJ1-1, with D unresolved. Deletions cut 0 bases from V and 4 bases from J, with 9 bases between. The V gene's germline CDR1 is MNHNY and CDR2 SVGAGI (reference sequence). This CDR3 is built from 14 residues. The CDR3 loop reads CASSYSEFSTEAFF. The CDR3 DNA is TGTGCCAGCAGTTACTCGGAGTTTAGCACTGAAGCTTTCTTT.